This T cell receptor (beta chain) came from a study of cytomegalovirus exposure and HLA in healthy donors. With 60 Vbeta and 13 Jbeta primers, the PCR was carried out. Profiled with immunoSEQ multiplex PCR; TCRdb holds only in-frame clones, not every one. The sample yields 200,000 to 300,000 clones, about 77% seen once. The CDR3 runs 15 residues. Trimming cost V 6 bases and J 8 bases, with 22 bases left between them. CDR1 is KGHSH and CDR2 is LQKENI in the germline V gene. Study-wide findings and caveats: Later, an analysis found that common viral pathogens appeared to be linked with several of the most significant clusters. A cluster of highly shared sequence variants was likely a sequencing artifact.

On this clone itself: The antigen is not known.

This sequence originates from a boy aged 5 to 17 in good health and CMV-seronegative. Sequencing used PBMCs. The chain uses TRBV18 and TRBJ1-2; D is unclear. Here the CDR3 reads CASSTTRDTSFGYTF. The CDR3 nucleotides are TGTGCCAGCTCCACAACGAGAGACACCTCCTTCGGCTACACCTTC.